This paragraph reports one T cell receptor (beta chain). Its antigen is currently unknown. Other DNA variants within this sample encode the same CDR3. This CDR3 region has 13 residues. CDR1 SEHNR and CDR2 FQNEAQ come from the germline V gene (reference sequence). The junction had 4 bases not matched to a gene; V was cut back by 5 bases and J by 5 bases. The data were taken from a study of cytomegalovirus exposure and HLA in healthy donors. Study context: Early released data had tens of millions of unique TCRs, all coming from HLA-typed donors. Regarding the study as a whole: Most of the TCR beta V segments (in an earlier analysis) were productive either about 87% or about 30% of the time. In a later analysis, at a false discovery rate of 0.05, approximately 16,000 TCR beta sequences were associated with HLA alleles.

The PCR employed 60 Vbeta primers together with 13 Jbeta primers. Sequencing was performed with immunoSEQ multiplex PCR; in TCRdb, only in-frame clones are kept and a portion is missing. The sample lists a few hundred thousand clones, around 90% seen once, with about 1.5% in the top ten. The rearrangement joins TRBV7-9 to TRBJ1-2, with TRBD1 identical over 8 bases. Sequenced input: PBMCs. This receptor was obtained from a girl aged 2 to 10 in good health and CMV-seronegative. This chain's CDR3 is CASSLTGGYGYTF. The CDR3 nucleotides read TGTGCCAGCAGCCTTACAGGGGGATATGGCTACACCTTC. The full variable domain, completed using reference TRBV7-9 and TRBJ1-2, is DTGVSQNPRHKITKRGQNVTFRCDPISEHNRLYWYRQTLGQGPEFLTYFQNEAQLEKSRLLSDRFSAERPKGSFSTLEIQRTEQGDSAMYLCASSLTGGYGYTFGSGTRLTVV.